Listed here are 31 T cell receptor beta chains from one sample, sequenced in a study of blood T cell repertoires in COVID-19. Repertoires were generated with immunoSEQ multiplex PCR, while TCRdb's copy carries only in-frame clones and drops some. This sample has some 300,000 clones, with around 89% found just once. The sequenced sample consisted of peripheral blood. All receptors come from a woman in her forties or fifties with COVID-19, enrolled during active disease.

The rearrangement uses TRBV27 and TRBJ2-3, with a tentative D call TRBD1 (6 bases). The CDR3 contains 15 residues. CDR1 and CDR2 (germline): MNHEY, SMNVEV (reference sequence). Trimming cost V 0 bases and J 4 bases, with 11 bases left between them. The CDR3 loop is CASSLSPGAADTQYF. CDR3 coding DNA: TGTGCCAGCAGTTTATCGCCAGGGGCCGCAGATACGCAGTATTTT.

The chain has TRBV5-1 and TRBJ2-3, with TRBD2 as a possible D gene (6 bases). V was shortened by 7 bases and J by 2 bases, with 14 bases between the two germline ends. This CDR3 comprises 14 residues. In germline, CDR1 is SGHRS, CDR2 YFSETQ. CDR3 region: CASGIGTSTDTQYF. The CDR3 DNA reads TGCGCCAGCGGGATAGGGACTTCCACAGATACGCAGTATTTT.

The gene calls are TRBV7-6 and TRBJ2-1; D is unresolved. The CDR3 sequence is 15 residues long. V lost 2 bases to trimming and J lost 1 base, with 9 bases between them. Germline values: CDR1 SGHVS, CDR2 FNYEAQ. The CDR3 reads CASSLKTISYNEQFF. CDR3 bases: TGTGCCAGCAGCTTAAAAACTATTTCCTACAATGAGCAGTTCTTC. Based on the CDR3 plus reference TRBV7-6 and TRBJ2-1, the full variable domain is GAGVSQSPRYKVTKRGQDVALRCDPISGHVSLYWYRQALGQGPEFLTYFNYEAQQDKSGLPNDRFSAERPEGSISTLTIQRTEQRDSAMYRCASSLKTISYNEQFFGPGTRLTVL.

The chain links TRBV27 to TRBJ2-3; D remains ambiguous. The V end lost 3 bases, the J end lost 4 bases, and 11 bases lay between the germline ends. The CDR3 length is 14 residues. Looked up from germline, CDR1 is MNHEY and CDR2 is SMNVEV (reference sequence). The CDR3 nucleotides read TGTGCCAGCAGTTTTAGTGGCAGCGCAGATACGCAGTATTTT. Its protein is CASSFSGSADTQYF.

V usage is TRBV10-2 and J usage is TRBJ2-2; 9 bases fit TRBD2. CDR1 is WSHSY, CDR2 SAAADI, per germline. After removal of 4 bases from V and 6 bases from J, the junction contained 9 bases not matched to a gene. The CDR3 runs 16 residues. Here the CDR3 DNA reads TGCGCCAGCAGTGTGTGGCTAGCGGGATATCCCGGGGAGCTGTTTTTT. It translates to CASSVWLAGYPGELFF.

The V and J genes are TRBV7-9 and TRBJ2-7; 11 nucleotides match TRBD2. The trim removed 5 bases at V and 4 bases at J, leaving 13 bases unmatched. Germline loops: CDR1 SEHNR, CDR2 FQNEAQ (reference sequence). This CDR3 has 17 residues. The CDR3 spells CASSHRPGLAAQYEQYF. In DNA, the CDR3 is TGTGCCAGCAGCCACCGACCGGGACTAGCGGCCCAATACGAGCAGTACTTC.

This sequence joins TRBV11-1 and TRBJ2-1, with D possibly TRBD1 on 5 matching bases. Trimming pared 2 bases from V and 5 bases from J, leaving 13 bases between. Germline V gene lookup returns CDR1 SGHAT and CDR2 FQDESV (reference sequence). CDR3 size: 15 residues. The CDR3 region has the DNA TGTGCCAGCAGCTTACGACAGCCTCTAAACAATGAGCAGTTCTTC. Its translation: CASSLRQPLNNEQFF.

This rearrangement joins TRBV3-1 (or the pseudogene TRBV3-2) to TRBJ2-5; D is undetermined. CDR1 and CDR2 from the germline V gene are LGHDT and YNNKEL (reference sequence). The CDR3 is 13 amino acids. V was cut by 0 bases and J by 7 bases, with 9 bases left in between. CDR3 protein: CASSQDGRRTQYF. DNA of the CDR3: TGTGCCAGCAGCCAAGATGGTCGGAGGACCCAGTACTTC.

This clone occurred once. The rearrangement joins TRBV30 to TRBJ2-7; maybe TRBD2 (5 bases). Trimming cost V 4 bases and J 0 bases, with 10 bases left between them. This CDR3 is 13 amino acids long. From germline, CDR1 is GTSNPN and CDR2 SVGIG (reference sequence). CDR3 loop: CAWKTAGSYEQYF. The DNA of the CDR3 is TGTGCCTGGAAAACGGCGGGCTCCTACGAGCAGTACTTC.

The V gene is TRBV5-6, the J gene TRBJ2-6, with D possibly TRBD2 on 6 matching bases. The length of the CDR3 is 16 residues. V was clipped by 4 bases and J by 0 bases, with 11 bases between them. CDR1 SGHDT and CDR2 YYEEEE come from the germline V gene. The CDR3 DNA reads TGTGCCAGCAGCGTCGGGAGCTTCTCTGGGGCCAACGTCCTGACTTTC. Translation gives CASSVGSFSGANVLTF.

The genes are TRBV19 and TRBJ2-5; TRBD2 matches 12 bases. The germline V gene encodes CDR1 LNHDA and CDR2 SQIVND (reference sequence). The CDR3 contains 16 residues. V lost 6 bases and J lost 2; bases outside the gene matches: 7. CDR3 protein: CASRTSGRRKQETQYF. CDR3 coding DNA: TGTGCCAGTAGGACTAGCGGGAGAAGGAAGCAAGAGACCCAGTACTTC.

The chain recombines TRBV5-4 with TRBJ1-1; the D is unclear. Trimming pared 1 base from V and 10 bases from J, leaving 14 bases between. The CDR3 length is 13 residues. Looked up from germline, CDR1 is SGHNT and CDR2 is YYREEE (reference sequence). This CDR3 reads CASSLPGPRGAFF. The CDR3 bases are TGTGCCAGCAGCTTGCCTGGCCCCCGGGGAGCTTTCTTT.

The chain is built from TRBV9 and TRBJ2-2; perhaps TRBD1 as D (6 bases). The CDR3 spans 16 residues. With 4 bases removed from V and 0 bases from J, the gap between germline ends came to 13 bases. Germline CDR1 is SGDLS and CDR2 is YYNGEE. CDR3: CASSLRQVANTGELFF. CDR3 DNA: TGTGCCAGCAGCCTCCGACAGGTGGCGAACACCGGGGAGCTGTTTTTT.

The rearrangement joins TRBV5-1 to TRBJ2-2; TRBD1 is a possible D gene (5 bases). V was cut by 0 bases and J by 6 bases, with 6 bases left in between. The CDR3 length is 13 residues. Germline V gene sequence: CDR1 SGHRS, CDR2 YFSETQ. The CDR3: CASSLGGSGELFF. The DNA for the CDR3 is TGCGCCAGCAGCTTGGGGGGCTCCGGGGAGCTGTTTTTT.

V is TRBV5-6 and J is TRBJ2-7; D is possibly TRBD1 (6 bases). The CDR3 loop spans 15 amino acids. The germline V gene encodes CDR1 SGHDT and CDR2 YYEEEE. Trimming left V 0 bases short and J 4 bases short, with 14 bases between. Written as DNA, the CDR3 is TGTGCCAGCAGCTTGGTAGTCGACAGGTGGTACGAGCAGTACTTC. Its protein is CASSLVVDRWYEQYF.

The rearrangement links TRBV11-2 to TRBJ2-7; D not resolved. The length of the CDR3 is 14 residues. From germline, CDR1 is SGHAT and CDR2 FQNNGV. Deletions cut 2 bases from V and 6 bases from J, with 14 bases between. CDR3 DNA sequence: TGTGCCAGCAGCTTAATACCTAGTTTTTCCGAGCAGTACTTC. Amino acids: CASSLIPSFSEQYF.

The CDR3 sequence: CASSLAGGGYNEQFF. Here the CDR3 DNA reads TGTGCCAGCAGCTTGGCGGGTGGAGGCTACAATGAGCAGTTCTTC. The rearrangement uses TRBV5-5 and TRBJ2-1, with D perhaps matching TRBD2 (5 bases). Looked up from germline, CDR1 is SGHKS and CDR2 is YYEKEE (reference sequence). The CDR3 has 15 residues. V was shortened by 0 bases and J by 3 bases, with 10 bases between the two germline ends.

The V and J genes are TRBV27 and TRBJ2-1, with TRBD2 matching 7 bases. J gave up 8 bases and V 8 bases, and 6 bases lay outside the gene matches. This CDR3 comprises 12 residues. Germline lookup yields CDR1 MNHEY and CDR2 SMNVEV (reference sequence). The CDR3 sequence: CASGRGVDEQFF. The CDR3 DNA reads as TGTGCCAGCGGACGGGGGGTTGATGAGCAGTTCTTC.

V gene TRBV5-1 combines with J gene TRBJ1-3; a weak D match, TRBD1 (5 bases). Germline V gives CDR1 SGHRS, CDR2 YFSETQ. V lost 0 bases, J lost 1 base, and 11 bases lay in between. The CDR3 extends over 16 amino acids. The CDR3 DNA follows: TGCGCCAGCAGCTTGGGCCCTGACAGATCTGGAAACACCATATATTTT. It specifies CASSLGPDRSGNTIYF.

The rearrangement links TRBV5-1 to TRBJ1-1; D is uncertain. Germline V lookup: CDR1 SGHRS, CDR2 YFSETQ. Trimming took off 2 bases at V and 1 base at J, with 9 bases between the two ends. The CDR3 extends over 14 amino acids. The CDR3 protein is CASSFAVSNTEAFF. DNA for the CDR3: TGCGCCAGCAGCTTCGCGGTCTCGAACACTGAAGCTTTCTTT.

The CDR3 protein is CASSPNGGGSDTQYF. In DNA form, the CDR3 reads TGTGCCAGCAGCCCGAATGGCGGGGGATCAGATACGCAGTATTTT. This chain joins TRBV7-2 and TRBJ2-3; 7 bases are a match to TRBD2. Per the germline V gene, CDR1 is SGHTA and CDR2 is FQGNSA. The CDR3 spans 15 residues. V gave up 5 bases and J gave up 4 bases; unmatched junction bases: 9.

The chain is built from TRBV19 and TRBJ1-5; 9 bases are shared with TRBD1. The CDR3 consists of 13 residues. The V segment lost 9 bases and the J segment 7 bases; nucleotides outside the gene matches: 7. Per the germline V gene, CDR1 is LNHDA and CDR2 is SQIVND (reference sequence). CDR3 sequence reads: CASGRDRDQPQHF. The CDR3 DNA is TGTGCCAGCGGCCGGGACAGGGACCAGCCCCAGCATTTT.

Concerning this clone itself: The same CDR3 can be traced to other DNA sequences in this sample. This chain uses TRBV11-3 with TRBJ1-1; 8 positions match TRBD1. The junction had 1 base not matched to a gene; V was cut back by 3 bases and J by 1 base. The germline gives CDR1 SGHNT, CDR2 YENEEA. The CDR3 is 14 amino acids. CDR3 protein: CASSLTGANTEAFF. DNA for the CDR3: TGTGCCAGCAGCTTGACAGGGGCGAACACTGAAGCTTTCTTT.

V usage is TRBV11-2 and J usage is TRBJ1-5; D is possibly TRBD1 (5 bases). This CDR3 is 13 amino acids long. Germline lookup yields CDR1 SGHAT and CDR2 FQNNGV. V gave up 5 bases and J gave up 7 bases, with 12 bases separating them. The CDR3 DNA reads TGTGCCAGCAGCATCAGGGCTCGGCAGCCCCAGCATTTT. Translation: CASSIRARQPQHF.

In this sample, this clone turned up once. The V and J genes are TRBV6-5 and TRBJ2-3; D ambiguous. The ends were cut back, 8 bases at V and 0 bases at J, with 15 bases in the middle. There are 15 residues in the CDR3. Germline CDR1 and CDR2: MNHEY and SVGAGI. The CDR3 DNA is TGTGCCAGCCAAAAGCGACGCCTTAGCACAGATACGCAGTATTTT. Translated, it gives CASQKRRLSTDTQYF.

The rearrangement uses TRBV10-1 and TRBJ2-1, with a possible D match to TRBD2 (6 bases). V was pared by 3 bases and J by 6 bases, with 15 bases between. The CDR3 extends over 15 amino acids. Germline CDR1 reads WNHNN; CDR2 reads SYGVQD (reference sequence). This chain's CDR3 is CASSDGGRPPNEQFF. CDR3 bases: TGCGCCAGCAGTGATGGAGGGAGGCCCCCCAATGAGCAGTTCTTC.

The rearrangement uses TRBV30 and TRBJ2-1; D is undetermined. The CDR3 runs to 15 residues. Germline V gene sequence: CDR1 GTSNPN, CDR2 SVGIG (reference sequence). Trimming left V 0 bases short and J 2 bases short, with 11 bases between. The CDR3 DNA sequence: TGTGCCTGGAGTGTAATGCCGGGTGCCTACAATGAGCAGTTCTTC. Its translation is CAWSVMPGAYNEQFF. Based on the CDR3 plus reference TRBV30 and TRBJ2-1, the full variable domain is SQTIHQWPATLVQPVGSPLSLECTVEGTSNPNLYWYRQAAGRGLQLLFYSVGIGQISSEVPQNLSASRPQDRQFILSSKKLLLSDSGFYLCAWSVMPGAYNEQFFGPGTRLTVL.

This clone was recorded once. The V and J genes are TRBV9 and TRBJ1-1; a weak D match, TRBD1 (6 bases). Deletions cut 4 bases from V and 0 bases from J, with 13 bases between. CDR1 is SGDLS and CDR2 is YYNGEE in the germline V gene. The CDR3 has 15 amino acids. Written as DNA, the CDR3 is TGTGCCAGCAGCCCAAGACAGGACATGAACACTGAAGCTTTCTTT. As protein: CASSPRQDMNTEAFF. Drawing the rest from reference TRBV9 and TRBJ1-1, the complete variable domain is DSGVTQTPKHLITATGQRVTLRCSPRSGDLSVYWYQQSLDQGLQFLIQYYNGEERAKGNILERFSAQQFPDLHSELNLSSLELGDSALYFCASSPRQDMNTEAFFGQGTRLTVV.

The V gene is TRBV5-6, the J gene TRBJ1-6; D is unclear. Germline CDR1 and CDR2: SGHDT and YYEEEE. V lost 1 base and J 0 bases, leaving 5 bases between the germline ends. This CDR3 contains 15 residues. CDR3 region: CASSLLSSYNSPLHF. CDR3 DNA sequence: TGTGCCAGCAGCTTGTTGAGCTCCTATAATTCACCCCTCCACTTT.

The V and J genes are TRBV3-1 (or the pseudogene TRBV3-2) and TRBJ1-1; tentative D call: TRBD1 (6 bases). There are 14 residues in the CDR3. Trimming left V 7 bases short and J 2 bases short, with 14 bases between. The germline gives CDR1 LGHDT, CDR2 YNNKEL (reference sequence). CDR3 protein: CASNSQGPNTEAFF. CDR3 nucleotides: TGTGCCAGCAACTCACAGGGACCTAACACTGAAGCTTTCTTT.

The J gene is TRBJ2-1, the V gene TRBV5-1, with 10 bases aligning to TRBD2. Germline values: CDR1 SGHRS, CDR2 YFSETQ. This CDR3 region has 15 residues. J lost 3 bases, V lost 4 bases, and 4 bases had no gene match. CDR3 residues: CASSPLAGVYNEQFF. Here the CDR3 DNA reads TGCGCCAGCAGCCCTCTAGCGGGAGTCTACAATGAGCAGTTCTTC.